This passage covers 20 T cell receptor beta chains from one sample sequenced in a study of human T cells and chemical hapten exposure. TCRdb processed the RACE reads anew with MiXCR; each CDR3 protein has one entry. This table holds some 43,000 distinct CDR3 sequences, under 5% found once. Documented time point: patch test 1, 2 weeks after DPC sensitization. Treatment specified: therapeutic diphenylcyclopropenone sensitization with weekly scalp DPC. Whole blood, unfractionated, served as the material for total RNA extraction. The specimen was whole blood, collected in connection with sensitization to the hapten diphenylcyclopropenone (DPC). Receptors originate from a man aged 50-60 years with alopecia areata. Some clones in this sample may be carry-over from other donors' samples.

The CDR3 DNA follows: TGTGCCAGCAGTCCCCAGACAGGTCAGCCCCAGCATTTT. This encodes CASSPQTGQPQHF. The chain uses TRBV6-2 or TRBV6-3 and TRBJ1-5; D possibly corresponds to TRBD1 (6 bases). Trimming took 5 bases from V and 6 from J, leaving 11 bases between them. Germline V gene sequence: CDR1 MNHEY, CDR2 SVGEGT. This CDR3 is 13 amino acids long.

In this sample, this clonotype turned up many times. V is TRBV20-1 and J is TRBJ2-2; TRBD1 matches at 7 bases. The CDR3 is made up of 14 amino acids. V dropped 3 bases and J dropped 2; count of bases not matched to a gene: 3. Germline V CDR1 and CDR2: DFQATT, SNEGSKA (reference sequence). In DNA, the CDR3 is TGCAGTGCTAGCCGGGACAGTAACACCGGGGAGCTGTTTTTT. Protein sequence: CSASRDSNTGELFF.

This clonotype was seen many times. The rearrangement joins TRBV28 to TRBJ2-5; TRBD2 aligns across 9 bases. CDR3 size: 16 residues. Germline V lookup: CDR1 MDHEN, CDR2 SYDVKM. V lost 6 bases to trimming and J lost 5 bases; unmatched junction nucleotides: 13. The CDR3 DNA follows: TGTGCCAGCAGCCCTGGCGCGGGAGGGAGGAGGGAGACCCAGTACTTC. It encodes CASSPGAGGRRETQYF. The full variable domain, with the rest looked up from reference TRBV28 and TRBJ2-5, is DVKVTQSSRYLVKRTGEKVFLECVQDMDHENMFWYRQDPGLGLRLIYFSYDVKMKEKGDIPEGYSVSREKKERFSLILESASTNQTSMYLCASSPGAGGRRETQYFGPGTRLLVL.

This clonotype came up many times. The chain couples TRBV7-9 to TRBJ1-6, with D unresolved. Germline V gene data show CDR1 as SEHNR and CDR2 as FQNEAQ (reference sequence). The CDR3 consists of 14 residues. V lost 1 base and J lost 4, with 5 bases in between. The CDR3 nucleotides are TGTGCCAGCAGCTTAGAACAGTATAATTCACCCCTCCACTTT. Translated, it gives CASSLEQYNSPLHF.

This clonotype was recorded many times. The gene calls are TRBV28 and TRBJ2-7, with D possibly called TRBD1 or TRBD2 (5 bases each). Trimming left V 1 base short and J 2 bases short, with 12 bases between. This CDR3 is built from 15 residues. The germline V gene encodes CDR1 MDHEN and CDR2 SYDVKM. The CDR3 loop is CASSLYRQGPYEQYF. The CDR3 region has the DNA TGTGCCAGCAGTTTATACCGTCAGGGACCCTACGAGCAGTACTTC.

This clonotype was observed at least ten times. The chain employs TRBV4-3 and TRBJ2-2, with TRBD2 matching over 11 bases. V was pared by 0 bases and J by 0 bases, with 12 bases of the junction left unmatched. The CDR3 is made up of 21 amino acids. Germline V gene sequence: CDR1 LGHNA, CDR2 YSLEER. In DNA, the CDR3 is TGCGCCAGCAGCCAAGAAGCGGGAGATGTAGCGGGAGGGCCGAACACCGGGGAGCTGTTTTTT. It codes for CASSQEAGDVAGGPNTGELFF.

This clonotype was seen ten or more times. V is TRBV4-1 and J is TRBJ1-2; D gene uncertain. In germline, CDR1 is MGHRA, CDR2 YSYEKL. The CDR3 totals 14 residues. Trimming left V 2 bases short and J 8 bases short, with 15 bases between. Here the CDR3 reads CASSQPRTSRGYTF. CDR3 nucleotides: TGCGCCAGCAGCCAACCCCGGACCAGTCGAGGCTACACCTTC.

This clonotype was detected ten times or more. The CDR3 DNA is TGTGCCAGCTCACAGGGCGTAGGGGCCAACGTCCTGACTTTC. Protein product: CASSQGVGANVLTF. V gene TRBV18 combines with J gene TRBJ2-6; no clear D. V was trimmed by 4 bases and J by 4 bases, leaving 8 bases between them. Germline V gene sequence: CDR1 KGHSH, CDR2 LQKENI. This CDR3 comprises 14 residues.

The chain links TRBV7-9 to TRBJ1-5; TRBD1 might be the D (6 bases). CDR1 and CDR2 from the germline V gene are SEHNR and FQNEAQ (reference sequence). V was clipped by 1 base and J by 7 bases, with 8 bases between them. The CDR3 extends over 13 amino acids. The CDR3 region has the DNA TGTGCCAGCAGCTTAGAACAGGGCCAGCCCCAGCATTTT. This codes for CASSLEQGQPQHF. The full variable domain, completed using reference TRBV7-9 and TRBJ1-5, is DTGVSQNPRHKITKRGQNVTFRCDPISEHNRLYWYRQTLGQGPEFLTYFQNEAQLEKSRLLSDRFSAERPKGSFSTLEIQRTEQGDSAMYLCASSLEQGQPQHFGDGTRLSIL.

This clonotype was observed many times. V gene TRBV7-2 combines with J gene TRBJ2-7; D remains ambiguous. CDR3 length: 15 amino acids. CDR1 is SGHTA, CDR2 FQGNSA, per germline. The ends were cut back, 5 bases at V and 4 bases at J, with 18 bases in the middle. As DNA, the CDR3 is TGTGCCAGCAGCCCAATCGCAGGTAATTTGTACGAGCAGTACTTC. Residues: CASSPIAGNLYEQYF. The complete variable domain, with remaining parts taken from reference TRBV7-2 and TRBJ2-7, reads GAGVSQSPSNKVTEKGKDVELRCDPISGHTALYWYRQSLGQGLEFLIYFQGNSAPDKSGLPSDRFSAERTGGSVSTLTIQRTQQEDSAVYLCASSPIAGNLYEQYFGPGTRLTVT.

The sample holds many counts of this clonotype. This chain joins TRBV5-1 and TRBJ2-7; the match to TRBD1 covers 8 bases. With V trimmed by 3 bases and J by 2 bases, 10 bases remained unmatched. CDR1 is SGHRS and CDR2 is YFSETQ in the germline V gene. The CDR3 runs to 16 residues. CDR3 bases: TGCGCCAGCAGCTCATTGACTCTGACAGGGGCCTACGAGCAGTACTTC. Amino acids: CASSSLTLTGAYEQYF.

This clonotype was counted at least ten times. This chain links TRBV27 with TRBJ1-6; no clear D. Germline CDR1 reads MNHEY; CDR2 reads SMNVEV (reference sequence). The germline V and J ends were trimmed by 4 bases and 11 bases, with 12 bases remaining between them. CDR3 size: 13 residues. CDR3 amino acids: CASSWGLGAPLHF. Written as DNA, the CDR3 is TGTGCCAGCAGTTGGGGTCTCGGCGCACCCCTCCACTTT.

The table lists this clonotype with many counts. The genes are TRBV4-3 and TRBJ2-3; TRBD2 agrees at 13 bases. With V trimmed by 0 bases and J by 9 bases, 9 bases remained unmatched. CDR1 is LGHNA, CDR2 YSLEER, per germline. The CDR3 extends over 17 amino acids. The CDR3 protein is CASSQEGGTSGRATQYF. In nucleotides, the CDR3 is TGCGCCAGCAGCCAAGAAGGCGGAACTAGCGGGAGGGCCACGCAGTATTTT.

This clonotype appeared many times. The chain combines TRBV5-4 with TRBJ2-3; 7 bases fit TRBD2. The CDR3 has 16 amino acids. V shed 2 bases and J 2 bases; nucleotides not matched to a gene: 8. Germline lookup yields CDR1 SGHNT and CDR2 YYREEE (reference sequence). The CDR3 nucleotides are TGTGCCAGCAGCTTTAGACTAGCTGGCGCCACAGATACGCAGTATTTT. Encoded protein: CASSFRLAGATDTQYF.

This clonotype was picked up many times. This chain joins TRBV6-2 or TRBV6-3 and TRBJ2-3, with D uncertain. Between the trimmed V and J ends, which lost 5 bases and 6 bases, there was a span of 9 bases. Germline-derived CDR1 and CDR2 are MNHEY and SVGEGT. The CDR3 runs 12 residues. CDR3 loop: CASSLYRDTQYF. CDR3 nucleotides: TGTGCCAGCAGTCTATACCGGGATACGCAGTATTTT.

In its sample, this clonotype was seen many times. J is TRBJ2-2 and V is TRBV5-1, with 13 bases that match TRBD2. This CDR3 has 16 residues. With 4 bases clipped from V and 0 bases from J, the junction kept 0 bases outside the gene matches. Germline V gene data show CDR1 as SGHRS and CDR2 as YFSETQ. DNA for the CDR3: TGCGCCAGCAGCGGGACTAGCGGGGCGAACACCGGGGAGCTGTTTTTT. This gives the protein CASSGTSGANTGELFF. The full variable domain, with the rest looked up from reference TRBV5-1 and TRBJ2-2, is KAGVTQTPRYLIKTRGQQVTLSCSPISGHRSVSWYQQTPGQGLQFLFEYFSETQRNKGNFPGRFSGRQFSNSRSEMNVSTLELGDSALYLCASSGTSGANTGELFFGEGSRLTVL.

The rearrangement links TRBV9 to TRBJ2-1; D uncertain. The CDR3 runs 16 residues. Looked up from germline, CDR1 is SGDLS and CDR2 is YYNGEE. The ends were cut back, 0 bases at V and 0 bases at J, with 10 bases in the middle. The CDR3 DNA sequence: TGTGCCAGCAGCGTAGCCTTCATAAGCTCCTACAATGAGCAGTTCTTC. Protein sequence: CASSVAFISSYNEQFF.

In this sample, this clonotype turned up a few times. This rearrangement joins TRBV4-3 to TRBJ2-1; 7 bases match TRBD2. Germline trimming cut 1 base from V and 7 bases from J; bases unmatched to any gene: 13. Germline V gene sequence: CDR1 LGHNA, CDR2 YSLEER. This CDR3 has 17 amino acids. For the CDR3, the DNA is TGCGCCAGCAGCCAAGCCCTAGCGGTGGTATACAATAATGAGCAGTTCTTC. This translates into CASSQALAVVYNNEQFF.

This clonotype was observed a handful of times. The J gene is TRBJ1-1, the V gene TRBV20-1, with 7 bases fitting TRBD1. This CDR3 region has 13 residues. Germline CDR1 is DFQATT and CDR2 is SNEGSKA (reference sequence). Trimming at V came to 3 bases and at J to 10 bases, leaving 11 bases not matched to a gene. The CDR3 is CSASLGQPQVAFF. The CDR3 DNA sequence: TGCAGTGCTAGTTTGGGACAGCCCCAGGTAGCTTTCTTT.

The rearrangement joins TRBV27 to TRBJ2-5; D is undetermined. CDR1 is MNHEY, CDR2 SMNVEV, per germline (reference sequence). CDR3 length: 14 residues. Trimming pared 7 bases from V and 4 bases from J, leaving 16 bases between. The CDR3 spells CASKWALEGETQYF. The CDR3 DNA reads TGTGCCAGCAAGTGGGCCCTAGAAGGAGAGACCCAGTACTTC.